This T cell receptor beta chain was found in a study of blood T cell repertoires in COVID-19. The overall study: The United States, Italy and Spain were the sources of the acute and convalescent COVID-19 samples. The cDNA or gDNA used as material had been derived from T cells, B-cell-depleted T cells, or PBMCs.

The trim removed 1 base at V and 6 bases at J, leaving 5 bases unmatched. CDR3 length: 14 amino acids. The germline CDR1 and CDR2 sequences are SGHDN and FVKESK. Clones were sequenced by immunoSEQ multiplex PCR, and TCRdb holds only the in-frame ones, with some missing. The sample carries approximately 200,000 clones, around 89% recorded once. This rearrangement joins TRBV14 to TRBJ1-2; 7 nucleotides align to TRBD1. Sequenced material: PBMCs or T cells enriched from blood (not recorded which). The sequence was obtained from a woman aged 18-29 years in a cohort exposed to, infected with or recovered from COVID-19 (not recorded which). The CDR3 reads CASSQATGINGYTF. CDR3 nucleotide sequence: TGTGCCAGCAGCCAAGCGACAGGGATCAATGGCTACACCTTC.